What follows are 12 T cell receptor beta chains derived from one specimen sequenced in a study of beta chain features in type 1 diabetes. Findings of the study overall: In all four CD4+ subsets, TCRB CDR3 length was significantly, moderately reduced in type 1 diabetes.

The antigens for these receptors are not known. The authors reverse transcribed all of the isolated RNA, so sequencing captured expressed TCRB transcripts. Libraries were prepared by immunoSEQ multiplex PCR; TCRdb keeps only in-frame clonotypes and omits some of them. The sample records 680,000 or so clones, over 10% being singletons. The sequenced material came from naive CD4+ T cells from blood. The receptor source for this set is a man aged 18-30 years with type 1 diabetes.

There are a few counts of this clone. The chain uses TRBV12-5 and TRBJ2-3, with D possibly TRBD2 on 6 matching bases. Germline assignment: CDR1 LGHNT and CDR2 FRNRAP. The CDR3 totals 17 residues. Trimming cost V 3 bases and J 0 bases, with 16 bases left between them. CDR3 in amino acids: CASGLGVGGSSTDTQYF. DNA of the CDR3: TGTGCTAGTGGTTTAGGTGTCGGGGGATCAAGCACAGATACGCAGTATTTT.

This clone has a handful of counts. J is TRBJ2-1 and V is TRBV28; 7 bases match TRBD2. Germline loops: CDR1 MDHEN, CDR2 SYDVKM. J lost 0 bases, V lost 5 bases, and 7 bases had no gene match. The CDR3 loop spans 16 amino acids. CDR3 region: CASSHRTRGSYNEQFF. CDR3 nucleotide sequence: TGTGCCAGCAGTCACCGGACTAGAGGCTCCTACAATGAGCAGTTCTTC.

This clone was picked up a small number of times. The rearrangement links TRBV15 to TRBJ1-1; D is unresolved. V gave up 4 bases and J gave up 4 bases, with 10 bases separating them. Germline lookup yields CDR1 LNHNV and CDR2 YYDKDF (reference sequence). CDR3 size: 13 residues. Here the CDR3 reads CATSIDKTTEAFF. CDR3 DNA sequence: TGTGCCACCAGCATTGACAAGACCACTGAAGCTTTCTTT. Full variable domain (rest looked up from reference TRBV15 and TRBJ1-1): DAMVIQNPRYQVTQFGKPVTLSCSQTLNHNVMYWYQQKSSQAPKLLFHYYDKDFNNEADTPDNFQSRRPNTSFCFLDIRSPGLGDTAMYLCATSIDKTTEAFFGQGTRLTVV.

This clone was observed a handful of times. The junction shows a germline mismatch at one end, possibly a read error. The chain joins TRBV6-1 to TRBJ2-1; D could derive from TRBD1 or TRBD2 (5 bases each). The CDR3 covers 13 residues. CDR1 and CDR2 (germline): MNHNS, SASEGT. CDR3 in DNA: TGTGCCATCAGTGAGATCGGGGCGAATGAGCAGTTCTTC. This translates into CAISEIGANEQFF.

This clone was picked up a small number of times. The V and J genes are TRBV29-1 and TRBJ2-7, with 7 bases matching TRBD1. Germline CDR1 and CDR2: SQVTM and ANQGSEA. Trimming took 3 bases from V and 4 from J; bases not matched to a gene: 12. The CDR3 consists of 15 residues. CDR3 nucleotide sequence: TGCAGCGTTGAGGAGCAGACAGGGAGCACGTACGAGCAGTACTTC. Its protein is CSVEEQTGSTYEQYF.

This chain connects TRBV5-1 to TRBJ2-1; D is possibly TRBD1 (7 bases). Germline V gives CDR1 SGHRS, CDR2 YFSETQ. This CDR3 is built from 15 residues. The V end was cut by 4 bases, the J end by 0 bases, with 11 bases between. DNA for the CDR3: TGCGCCAGCAGCGCGGGACAGACCTCCTACAATGAGCAGTTCTTC. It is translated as CASSAGQTSYNEQFF.

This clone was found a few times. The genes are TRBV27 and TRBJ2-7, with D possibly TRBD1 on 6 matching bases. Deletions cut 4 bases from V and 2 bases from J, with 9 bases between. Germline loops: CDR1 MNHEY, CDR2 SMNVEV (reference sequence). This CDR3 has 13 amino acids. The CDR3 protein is CASSSDRAYEQYF. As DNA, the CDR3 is TGTGCCAGCAGTTCGGACAGAGCCTACGAGCAGTACTTC.

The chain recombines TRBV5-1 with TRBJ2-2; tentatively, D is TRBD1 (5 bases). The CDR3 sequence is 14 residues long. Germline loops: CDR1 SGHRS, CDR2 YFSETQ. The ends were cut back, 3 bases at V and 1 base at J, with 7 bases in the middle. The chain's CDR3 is CASSSTENTGELFF. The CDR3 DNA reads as TGCGCCAGCAGCTCGACAGAGAACACCGGGGAGCTGTTTTTT.

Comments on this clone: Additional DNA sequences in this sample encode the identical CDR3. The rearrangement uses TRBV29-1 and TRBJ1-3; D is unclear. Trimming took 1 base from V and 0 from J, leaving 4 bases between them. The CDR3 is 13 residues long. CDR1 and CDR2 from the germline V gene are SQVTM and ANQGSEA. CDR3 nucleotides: TGCAGCGTTGAAGCCCTCTCTGGAAACACCATATATTTT. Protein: CSVEALSGNTIYF.

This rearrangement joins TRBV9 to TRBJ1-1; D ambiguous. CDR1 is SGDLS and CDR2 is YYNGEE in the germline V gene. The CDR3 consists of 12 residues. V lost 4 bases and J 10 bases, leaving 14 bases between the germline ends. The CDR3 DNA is TGTGCCAGCAGCACAATGGACGGAATAGCTTTCTTT. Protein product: CASSTMDGIAFF.

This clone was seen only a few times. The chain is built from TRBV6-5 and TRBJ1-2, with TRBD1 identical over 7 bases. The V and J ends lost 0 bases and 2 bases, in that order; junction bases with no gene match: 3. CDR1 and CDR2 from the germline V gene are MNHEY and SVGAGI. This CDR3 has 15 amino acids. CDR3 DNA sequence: TGTGCCAGCAGTTACTCCCTACAGGGGAACTATGGCTACACCTTC. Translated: CASSYSLQGNYGYTF.

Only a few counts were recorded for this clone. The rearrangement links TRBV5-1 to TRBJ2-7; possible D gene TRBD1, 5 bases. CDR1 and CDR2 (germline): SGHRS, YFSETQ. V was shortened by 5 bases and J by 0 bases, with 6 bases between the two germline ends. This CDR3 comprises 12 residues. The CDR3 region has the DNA TGCGCCAGCAGAGGGGACTCCTACGAGCAGTACTTC. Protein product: CASRGDSYEQYF. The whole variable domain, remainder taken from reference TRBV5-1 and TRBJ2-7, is KAGVTQTPRYLIKTRGQQVTLSCSPISGHRSVSWYQQTPGQGLQFLFEYFSETQRNKGNFPGRFSGRQFSNSRSEMNVSTLELGDSALYLCASRGDSYEQYFGPGTRLTVT.